This T cell receptor beta chain appears in the sequencing data of a study of cytomegalovirus exposure and HLA in healthy donors. Overall study context: Assignment to the Caucasian-associated ancestry cluster applied to around 76% of the approximately 390 genotyped donors. Study-wide results and caveats: Common viral pathogens seemed to be connected with several of the most significant clusters, according to a later analysis. When a later analysis compared HLA-associated TCR beta chains with equally common others, the HLA-associated chains turned out to be more clonally expanded and to have lower generation probabilities. Most of the CMV-associated TCR beta chains (in a later analysis) appeared to be HLA-restricted.

To note about this clone: Antigen specificity is unknown.

It was with 60 Vbeta and 13 Jbeta primers that the PCR ran. Generated by immunoSEQ multiplex PCR, the TCRdb table keeps only in-frame clones and is missing some. The data contain more than 110,000 clones, about 80% of them singletons. The sample consisted of PBMCs. The sequence came from a middle-aged man in good health and CMV-seropositive.

In nucleotides, the CDR3 is TGTGCCAGCAGTACTAGCGGGAGGGCCTTAGCCGAGACCCAGTACTTC. Protein sequence: CASSTSGRALAETQYF. The chain is built from TRBV28 and TRBJ2-5; TRBD2 agrees at 13 bases. The CDR3 spans 16 residues. Germline V gene sequence: CDR1 MDHEN, CDR2 SYDVKM. Trimming cost V 5 bases and J 5 bases; bases outside gene matches: 8.